This note documents a single T cell receptor beta chain sequence. Antigen specificity is unknown. Every TCR beta cDNA library bore unique molecular identifiers. Input populations of about 1 to 11 million T cells gave rise to approximately 500,000 cDNA molecules. TCRdb reprocessed the PCR reads with MiXCR, giving one entry per CDR3 protein. This sample carries hundreds of thousands of distinct CDR3 sequences, approximately 53% of them seen once, and the ten largest clones take over 4%. These data are taken from a study of post-analysis software for immune sequencing data. Study-wide points: Relative to controls, patients had about 5 TRBV segments at higher frequency, with TRBV5-6, TRBV5-1 and TRBV20-1 among these. Pronounced co-clustering by F measure was evident among identically batched samples.

Germline V gene sequence: CDR1 SGHTS, CDR2 YDEGEE. The CDR3 loop spans 15 amino acids. V lost 0 bases and J 0 bases, leaving 9 bases between the germline ends. The J gene is TRBJ1-1, the V gene TRBV5-8; D might be TRBD1 (5 bases). The clonotype originates from a girl aged 10-17 years with multiple sclerosis. Sequencing was performed on blood. This CDR3 reads CASSLGGRMNTEAFF. The CDR3 nucleotides are TGTGCCAGCAGCTTGGGGGGCCGCATGAACACTGAAGCTTTCTTT.